This note documents a single T cell receptor (beta chain) sequence. The library was built for alpha chains, so this beta chain is an off-target read and its size means little. TCRdb analysed the RT-PCR reads with MiXCR anew, one entry per CDR3 protein. This sample yields 450 or so distinct CDR3 sequences, of which around three fifths are seen a single time; roughly 8.5% belongs to the top ten. V was clipped by 2 bases and J by 4 bases; unmatched bases: 3. This CDR3 contains 15 residues. The germline CDR1 and CDR2 sequences are MNHNY and SVGAGI (reference sequence). The origin of this receptor is a female donor with primary Sjogren's syndrome. Input material: memory CD4+ T cells from salivary gland. This chain uses TRBV6-6 with TRBJ2-7; 12 nucleotides match TRBD2. DNA for the CDR3: TGTGCCAGCAGTTACCCGACTAGCGGGGGATACGAGCAGTACTTC. It is translated as CASSYPTSGGYEQYF.